The sequence of this TCR beta chain was determined in a study of blood T cell repertoires in COVID-19 (dated by TCRdb to the early 2020s). About the investigation overall: The collaborator samples originated in the United States, Italy and Spain and spanned the acute and convalescent phases of COVID-19. The material from the prospective study consisted of cDNA or gDNA derived from T cells, B-cell-depleted T cells, or PBMCs. The dataset comprised deeply sampled blood TCRbeta repertoires from subjects exposed to, actively infected with, or recovered from COVID-19. A freely available public database, intended as a resource for researchers studying the immune response to SARS-CoV-2, is where the repertoires were released. Samples came from the ongoing ImmuneRACE study (first 160 participants) plus 1,254 subjects from 6 global collaborators. The sample metadata nearly always contained a de-identified subject ID, COVID-19 status, age in years and sex. Where HLA class I and class II types were available, the types were taken from metadata supplied by the sample provider, not from assay-based typing. Beyond this particular receptor, the publication reports: Clinical and demographic metadata were provided uncurated, with the amount varying by source and participant.

Whole blood was collected in K2EDTA tubes by collaborating institutions according to the institutions' own protocols. For TCRbeta analysis, collaborators shipped samples in one of three forms: frozen whole blood, isolated PBMCs, or DNA extracted from either of those sample types. Concerning this clone itself: Its cognate antigen has yet to be identified. Within one base of it there is no much larger clone, and no base qualities were kept.

TCRbeta CDR3 regions were amplified from genomic DNA by means of the immunoSEQ Assay, a bias-controlled multiplex PCR. The authors processed their data as follows. The number of nucleated cells in each sample was estimated by amplification of reference gene primers within the assay. To quantify the absolute abundance of each unique TCRbeta CDR3 rearrangement, sequence reads were collapsed and filtered. For each sample, productive Simpson clonality was calculated by taking the square root of Simpson's diversity index across productive rearrangements. TCRdb holds this immuneACCESS table with in-frame rearrangements only. Some clones are missing; in checked studies, unresolved V genes explain under half, and the rest has no known cause. V, J and clone size are taken as reported in that table, and D and trimming were inferred from the DNA itself. The sample table lists some 220,000 clones, about 83% of them with a count of one. The top ten hold more than 5.5% of the sample.

For CDR1 and CDR2, the germline V gene lists SGHRS and YFSETQ. Clipping removes 5 bases from V and 1 base from J, with 15 as the unmatched junction base count. From cysteine to phenylalanine, the CDR3 is 20 amino acids long. Only the CDR3 portion is preserved as DNA: 60 bases, with reading frame beginning at the first base. The specimen was peripheral blood. The clonotype comes from a human donor in a cohort sampled during active COVID-19. The chain joins TRBV5-1 to TRBJ1-4; 12 nucleotides in the junction match TRBD1. The nucleotide sequence reads TGCGCCAGCAGGCCCATGGTCGGGACAGGGGGCGTAATAACTAATGAAAAACTGTTTTTT. The resulting protein is CASRPMVGTGGVITNEKLFF.